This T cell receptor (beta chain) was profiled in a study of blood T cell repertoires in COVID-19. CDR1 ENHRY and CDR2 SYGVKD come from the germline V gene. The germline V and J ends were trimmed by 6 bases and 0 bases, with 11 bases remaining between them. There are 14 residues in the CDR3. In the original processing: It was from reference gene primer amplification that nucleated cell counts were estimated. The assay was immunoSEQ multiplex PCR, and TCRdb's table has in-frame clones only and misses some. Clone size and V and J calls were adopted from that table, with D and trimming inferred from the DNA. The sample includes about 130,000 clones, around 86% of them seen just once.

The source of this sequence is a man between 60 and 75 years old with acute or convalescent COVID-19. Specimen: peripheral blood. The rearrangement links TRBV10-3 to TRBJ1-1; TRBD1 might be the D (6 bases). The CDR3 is CAIREGQMNTEAFF. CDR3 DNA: TGTGCCATCAGAGAAGGACAGATGAACACTGAAGCTTTCTTT.